At least ten counts were recorded for the clone carrying this T cell receptor beta chain. Its specificity is unknown. With 2 bases removed from V and 4 bases from J, the gap between germline ends came to 9 bases. CDR1 is MNHNY and CDR2 is SVGAGI in the germline V gene (reference sequence). CDR3 length: 13 residues. This entry is derived from a study of neurological immune-mediated disorders. Study-wide background: Within the group of approximately 34 multiple sclerosis patients, approximately 30 were relapsing-remitting, while 3 were secondary progressive. Study-level findings and limits: Phylogenetic grouping put 18 of 34 multiple sclerosis patients' repertoires into one related-CDR3 cluster, a possible signature. The multiple sclerosis repertoire cluster lacked an association with any feature, whether clinical or MRI.

Every sequencing run generated over 190 million TCR-beta sequences from 15-18 subjects. Using its own MiXCR run on the 5' RACE reads, TCRdb lists one record per CDR3 protein. The table lists 66,000 or so distinct CDR3 sequences, around 5.2% of them singletons, with about 3% in the top ten. This receptor was obtained from a woman under 40 with multiple sclerosis. This chain connects TRBV6-6 to TRBJ2-7; D uncertain. The specimen was PBMCs. CDR3 sequence reads: CASSYDRTYEQYF. In DNA, the CDR3 is TGTGCCAGCAGTTACGACCGAACTTACGAGCAGTACTTC.